This T cell receptor (beta chain) originates from a study of cytomegalovirus exposure and HLA in healthy donors. Turning to the study itself: Inside one of the first data releases sat 80 million to 95 million unique TCRs taken from HLA-typed donors. Regarding the study as a whole: Certain indistinguishable V segments, among them TRBV6-2 and TRBV6-3, were excluded. The CMV antigen specificity of three CMV-associated chains was confirmed through in vitro analysis. Most TCR sequences were uncommon, yet certain public TCRs appeared in many donors.

This clone was picked up one time. Its target is unknown. Germline values: CDR1 SGHRS, CDR2 YFSETQ. The length of the CDR3 is 14 residues. V lost 5 bases, J lost 0 bases, and 10 bases lay in between. The PCR was carried out with 60 Vbeta primers and 13 Jbeta primers. The protocol was immunoSEQ multiplex PCR, while the TCRdb copy is restricted to in-frame clones and leaves out a portion. The table records about 98,000 clones, 69% of them present only once. The sample taken for sequencing was PBMCs. This clonotype was obtained from a female donor in good health and CMV-seronegative. The chain joins TRBV5-1 to TRBJ2-3, with D possibly being TRBD2 (5 bases). The CDR3 DNA follows: TGCGCCAGCAGAACGGGAACCAGCACAGATACGCAGTATTTT. Amino acid sequence: CASRTGTSTDTQYF.